A single sample gave rise to the 20 T cell receptor beta chains below, sequenced in a study of T-cell reconstitution after alpha-beta-depleted transplantation in children. Preparing the TCRbeta library involved the use of unique molecular identifiers. TCRdb used MiXCR to reprocess the PCR reads, holding one entry per CDR3 protein. Altogether about 480,000 distinct CDR3 sequences are present, approximately 13% being singletons, with the ten largest covering about 5%. The source material was PBMCs from the stem cell graft donor, sampled from the stem cell graft. The origin of the receptors is a human donor who donated a stem cell graft to a child with combined immunodeficiency.

This clonotype has just a few counts. The rearrangement links TRBV12-3 or TRBV12-4 to TRBJ2-7, with TRBD2 identical over 9 bases. The V and J ends lost 5 bases and 5 bases, in that order; junction bases with no gene match: 19. This CDR3 region has 18 residues. CDR3 loop: CASSKPRRGSGRWNEQYF. CDR3 DNA sequence: TGTGCCAGCAGTAAGCCCCGTCGGGGGAGCGGGAGGTGGAACGAGCAGTACTTC.

This clonotype has only a few counts. This chain uses TRBV4-1 with TRBJ1-1, with D unclear. The V end was cut by 4 bases, the J end by 5 bases, with 23 bases between. The CDR3 length is 17 residues. Germline V gives CDR1 MGHRA, CDR2 YSYEKL. The CDR3: CASSLAPPGSWETEAFF. CDR3 coding DNA: TGCGCCAGCAGCCTAGCCCCCCCAGGTTCCTGGGAGACTGAAGCTTTCTTT.

The chain is built from TRBV12-3 or TRBV12-4 and TRBJ1-5; D is undetermined. The V gene lost 5 bases and the J gene lost 5 bases, with 13 bases spanning the gap. The CDR3 totals 14 residues. Here the CDR3 DNA reads TGTGCCAGCAGTATAGGAGTGCGCGATCAGCCCCAGCATTTT. The encoded protein is CASSIGVRDQPQHF.

V is TRBV10-3 and J is TRBJ1-1; D call uncertain. Germline V gene sequence: CDR1 ENHRY, CDR2 SYGVKD. This CDR3 is built from 13 residues. The germline V and J ends were trimmed by 4 bases and 1 base, with 7 bases remaining between them. CDR3: CAISGRPNTEAFF. CDR3 bases: TGTGCCATCAGTGGACGGCCGAACACTGAAGCTTTCTTT.

The rearrangement uses TRBV9 and TRBJ2-7, with 13 bases identical to TRBD2. There are 16 residues in the CDR3. The germline gives CDR1 SGDLS, CDR2 YYNGEE. The J segment lost 0 bases and the V segment lost 3 bases, leaving 3 bases of the junction unmatched. The CDR3 here is CASSAGLAGNSYEQYF. CDR3 nucleotides: TGTGCCAGCAGCGCGGGACTAGCGGGGAACTCCTACGAGCAGTACTTC.

V is TRBV7-2 and J is TRBJ1-1, with D maybe TRBD1 (6 bases). Deletions cut 0 bases from V and 4 bases from J, with 15 bases between. Germline values: CDR1 SGHTA, CDR2 FQGNSA. CDR3 length: 16 residues. CDR3: CASSLAVQGMGTEAFF. The CDR3 nucleotides are TGTGCCAGCAGCTTAGCGGTACAGGGTATGGGCACTGAAGCTTTCTTT.

The table lists this clonotype with many counts. This chain uses TRBV7-3 with TRBJ2-1; tentatively, D is TRBD1 or TRBD2 (5 bases each). Trimming took 1 base from V and 9 from J, leaving 7 bases between them. The CDR3 has 12 residues. The V gene's germline CDR1 is SGHTA and CDR2 FQGTGA. CDR3 region: CASSLSGGEQFF. In nucleotides, the CDR3 is TGTGCCAGCAGCTTAAGTGGGGGTGAGCAGTTCTTC. Full variable domain (outside the CDR3, taken from reference TRBV7-3 and TRBJ2-1): GAGVSQTPSNKVTEKGKYVELRCDPISGHTALYWYRQSLGQGPEFLIYFQGTGAADDSGLPNDRFFAVRPEGSVSTLKIQRTERGDSAVYLCASSLSGGEQFFGPGTRLTVL.

This rearrangement joins TRBV10-3 to TRBJ2-6; 14 bases map to TRBD2. The CDR3 covers 17 residues. V lost 6 bases, J lost 2 bases, and 3 bases stayed unmatched. Per the germline V gene, CDR1 is ENHRY and CDR2 is SYGVKD. CDR3 nucleotides: TGTGCCATCAGGACTAGCGGGAGGGCCCCTGGGGCCAACGTCCTGACTTTC. It codes for CAIRTSGRAPGANVLTF.

The chain links TRBV30 to TRBJ2-3, with TRBD2 matching over 13 bases. Germline lookup yields CDR1 GTSNPN and CDR2 SVGIG (reference sequence). CDR3 length: 15 residues. V dropped 5 bases and J dropped 4; count of bases not matched to a gene: 6. This chain's CDR3 is CAWGTSGGAPDTQYF. As DNA, the CDR3 is TGTGCCTGGGGAACTAGCGGGGGGGCTCCAGATACGCAGTATTTT.

This clonotype showed up many times. This sequence joins TRBV12-3 or TRBV12-4 and TRBJ1-3; 8 bases align to TRBD1. V lost 10 bases and J lost 0; bases outside the gene matches: 5. The CDR3 runs 14 residues. The CDR3 bases are TGTGCCACCTTCACAGGGGGCTCTGGAAACACCATATATTTT. This codes for CATFTGGSGNTIYF.

In this sample, this clonotype turned up a few times. The chain uses TRBV28 and TRBJ1-5; D gene ambiguous. The CDR3 consists of 13 residues. CDR1 is MDHEN, CDR2 SYDVKM, per germline. The V end lost 3 bases, the J end lost 5 bases, and 8 bases lay between the germline ends. CDR3 region: CASSLRWDQPQHF. The CDR3, as DNA: TGTGCCAGCAGTTTGCGTTGGGATCAGCCCCAGCATTTT. Full variable domain (missing parts from reference TRBV28 and TRBJ1-5): DVKVTQSSRYLVKRTGEKVFLECVQDMDHENMFWYRQDPGLGLRLIYFSYDVKMKEKGDIPEGYSVSREKKERFSLILESASTNQTSMYLCASSLRWDQPQHFGDGTRLSIL.

There are a few counts of this clonotype. The rearrangement links TRBV29-1 to TRBJ2-2, with 9 positions matching TRBD1. The CDR3 contains 13 residues. Germline V gene sequence: CDR1 SQVTM, CDR2 ANQGSEA. Trimming took 7 bases from V and 6 from J; bases not matched to a gene: 6. As DNA, the CDR3 is TGCAGCGCCAGGGGACAGGGAGCCGGGGAGCTGTTTTTT. It encodes CSARGQGAGELFF.

This clonotype turned up a few times. The chain recombines TRBV5-1 with TRBJ1-1; D is unresolved. Germline V lookup: CDR1 SGHRS, CDR2 YFSETQ. CDR3 size: 14 residues. The ends were cut back, 1 base at V and 6 bases at J, with 13 bases in the middle. Here the CDR3 reads CASSLLPGDAEAFF. In DNA form, the CDR3 reads TGCGCCAGCAGCTTGTTGCCAGGCGACGCTGAAGCTTTCTTT.

The rearrangement joins TRBV3-1 to TRBJ2-4; D gene unclear. CDR3 length: 14 amino acids. Germline V gives CDR1 LGHDT, CDR2 YNNKEL (reference sequence). Trimming pared 1 base from V and 10 bases from J, leaving 14 bases between. CDR3 nucleotides: TGTGCCAGCAGCCAAGCCCCTCCGTCCGGGATTCAGTACTTC. Translating gives CASSQAPPSGIQYF.

Only a few counts were recorded for this clonotype. CDR3 nucleotide sequence: TGTGCCAGCAGCCCGTGGGGGCTTGACAATGAGCAGTTCTTC. Amino acids: CASSPWGLDNEQFF. This chain joins TRBV7-9 and TRBJ2-1, with a tentative D call TRBD1 (6 bases). Trimming removed 5 bases from V and 5 bases from J, with 13 bases in between. The CDR3 consists of 14 residues. CDR1 is SEHNR and CDR2 is FQNEAQ in the germline V gene (reference sequence).

The J gene is TRBJ2-3, the V gene TRBV11-3, with 10 nucleotides matching TRBD2. V was clipped by 5 bases and J by 4 bases; unmatched bases: 9. From germline, CDR1 is SGHNT and CDR2 YENEEA. This CDR3 comprises 16 residues. Here the CDR3 reads CASSRTLAGSADTQYF. Here the CDR3 DNA reads TGTGCCAGCAGCCGAACACTAGCGGGAAGTGCAGATACGCAGTATTTT.

The chain joins TRBV12-3 or TRBV12-4 to TRBJ2-1, with D tentatively TRBD2 (6 bases). The CDR3 spans 14 residues. V lost 0 bases and J lost 9, with 12 bases in between. The CDR3 loop reads CASSLAAGKVEQFF. The CDR3 coding sequence is TGTGCCAGCAGTTTAGCGGCGGGAAAGGTTGAGCAGTTCTTC.

The chain couples TRBV20-1 to TRBJ2-7, with a tentative D call TRBD1 (5 bases). V was pared by 0 bases and J by 0 bases, with 9 bases between. The germline V gene has CDR1 DFQATT and CDR2 SNEGSKA (reference sequence). This CDR3 is built from 14 residues. CDR3 region: CSARDRGTSYEQYF. CDR3 nucleotides: TGCAGTGCTAGAGATAGGGGTACCTCCTACGAGCAGTACTTC.

This clonotype was counted many times. The chain uses TRBV5-1 and TRBJ2-6, with a possible D match to TRBD1 (6 bases). V was shortened by 4 bases and J by 9 bases, with 14 bases between the two germline ends. Germline lookup yields CDR1 SGHRS and CDR2 YFSETQ. CDR3 size: 14 residues. CDR3 nucleotides: TGCGCCAGCAGCCCACAGGGTAACGGCAACGTCCTGACTTTC. The encoded protein is CASSPQGNGNVLTF. Supplemented by reference TRBV5-1 and TRBJ2-6, the full variable domain reads KAGVTQTPRYLIKTRGQQVTLSCSPISGHRSVSWYQQTPGQGLQFLFEYFSETQRNKGNFPGRFSGRQFSNSRSEMNVSTLELGDSALYLCASSPQGNGNVLTFGAGSRLTVL.

The chain uses TRBV19 and TRBJ2-1, with D unresolved. The ends were cut back, 7 bases at V and 8 bases at J, with 9 bases in the middle. The CDR3 is 11 amino acids. Per germline, CDR1 LNHDA and CDR2 SQIVND (reference sequence). The CDR3 is CASNGNHEQFF. The CDR3 bases are TGTGCCAGTAATGGAAACCATGAGCAGTTCTTC.